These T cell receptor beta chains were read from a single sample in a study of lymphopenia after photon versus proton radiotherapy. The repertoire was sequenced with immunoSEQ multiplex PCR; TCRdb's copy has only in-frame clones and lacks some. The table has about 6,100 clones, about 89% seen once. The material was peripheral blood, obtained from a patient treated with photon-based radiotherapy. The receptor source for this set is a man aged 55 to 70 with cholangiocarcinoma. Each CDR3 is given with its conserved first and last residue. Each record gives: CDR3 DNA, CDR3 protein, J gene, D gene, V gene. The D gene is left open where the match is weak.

TGTGCCAGCAGCGCCTTGACAGGGGGCCTCGGGACAGATACGCAGTATTTT CASSALTGGLGTDTQYF TRBJ2-3 TRBD1 TRBV9
TGTGCCAGCAGCGTAGTAAGCAGCAATGAGCAGTTCTTC CASSVVSSNEQFF TRBJ2-1 . TRBV9
TGTGCCAGCAGCTTAGCGTCAGTGGCAGGGAAGTACACCGGGGAGCTGTTTTTT CASSLASVAGKYTGELFF TRBJ2-2 . TRBV7-6
TGTGCCAGCAGCCGAAGGTTTTTCGGGGATAATGAAAAACTGTTTTTT CASSRRFFGDNEKLFF TRBJ1-4 . TRBV7-8
TGTGCCAGCAGCGTAGAGGGCGGTGAGCAGTTCTTC CASSVEGGEQFF TRBJ2-1 . TRBV9
TGTGCCAGCAGCTTACGGGGGAGCTCTAACACCGGGGAGCTGTTTTTT CASSLRGSSNTGELFF TRBJ2-2 . TRBV7-9
TGCAGCGCCCCTTTGGGATCGGGGGAAGCTTTCTTT CSAPLGSGEAFF TRBJ1-1 . TRBV29-1
TGCGCGATCGCACAAAGTCGGGCCAACGTCCTGACTTTC CAIAQSRANVLTF TRBJ2-6 . TRBV10-1
TGTGCCAGCAGTTTAGCCATAAATACGCAGTATTTT CASSLAINTQYF TRBJ2-3 . TRBV28
TGTGCCAGCAGCTTGGGACTAGCGGGAAAGAGTGAGCAGTTCTTC CASSLGLAGKSEQFF TRBJ2-1 TRBD2 TRBV11-2
TGCGCCAGCAGTGACGGACAGGCCCCTGTGCAGTATTTT CASSDGQAPVQYF TRBJ2-3 TRBD1 TRBV10-1
TGTGCCAGCAGTCGGACTAGCGGGAGCTCCAGTTCCTACAATGAGCAGTTCTTC CASSRTSGSSSSYNEQFF TRBJ2-1 TRBD2 TRBV4-2